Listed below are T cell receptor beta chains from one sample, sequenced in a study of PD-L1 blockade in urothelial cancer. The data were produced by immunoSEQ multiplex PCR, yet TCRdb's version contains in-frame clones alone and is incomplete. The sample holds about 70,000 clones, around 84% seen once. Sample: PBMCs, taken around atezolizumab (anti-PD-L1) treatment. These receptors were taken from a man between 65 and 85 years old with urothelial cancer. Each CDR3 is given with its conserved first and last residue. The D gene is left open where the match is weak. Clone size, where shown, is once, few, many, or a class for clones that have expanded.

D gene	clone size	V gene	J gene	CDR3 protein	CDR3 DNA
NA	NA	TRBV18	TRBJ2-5	CASSPNQETQYF	TGTGCCAGCTCACCCAATCAAGAGACCCAGTACTTC
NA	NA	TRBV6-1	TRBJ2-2	CASSDNTARDTGELFF	TGTGCCAGCAGTGATAATACTGCACGGGACACCGGGGAGCTGTTTTTT
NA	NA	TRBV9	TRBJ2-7	CASGSVKPPYEQYF	TGTGCCAGCGGTAGCGTGAAACCGCCCTACGAGCAGTACTTC
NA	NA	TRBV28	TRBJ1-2	CASSLSGEGYGYTF	TGTGCCAGCAGTTTAAGCGGGGAAGGCTATGGCTACACCTTC
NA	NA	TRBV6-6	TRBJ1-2	CASSGQVGGGYTF	TGTGCCAGCAGTGGTCAGGTGGGGGGAGGCTACACCTTC
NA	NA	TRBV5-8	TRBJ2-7	CASSLLSYGSSYEQYF	TGTGCCAGCAGCTTGCTAAGTTACGGGAGCTCCTACGAGCAGTACTTC
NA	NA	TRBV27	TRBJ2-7	CASSSPPGGEQYF	TGTGCCAGCAGTTCCCCGCCTGGAGGGGAGCAGTACTTC
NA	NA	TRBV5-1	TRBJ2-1	CASSPDISYNEQFF	TGCGCCAGCAGCCCGGACATTTCCTACAATGAGCAGTTCTTC
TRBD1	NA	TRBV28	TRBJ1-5	CASSLGTGIVQPQHF	TGTGCCAGCAGTTTAGGGACAGGGATAGTTCAGCCCCAGCATTTT
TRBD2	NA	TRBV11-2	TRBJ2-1	CASSPYPSGVSDNEQFF	TGTGCCAGCAGCCCCTACCCTAGCGGGGTCTCCGACAATGAGCAGTTCTTC
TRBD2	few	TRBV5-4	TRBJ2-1	CASSLELAGVGNEQFF	TGTGCCAGCAGCTTGGAGTTGGCGGGAGTAGGAAATGAGCAGTTCTTC
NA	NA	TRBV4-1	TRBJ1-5	CASSQTASGNQPQHF	TGCGCCAGCAGCCAAACAGCCTCGGGCAATCAGCCCCAGCATTTT
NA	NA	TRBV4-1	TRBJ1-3	CASSQGSQTGSGNTIYF	TGCGCCAGCAGCCAAGGTTCTCAAACAGGATCTGGAAACACCATATATTTT
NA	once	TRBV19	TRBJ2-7	CASSGQTRGSPYEQYF	TGTGCCAGTAGTGGACAAACCAGGGGCAGCCCCTACGAGCAGTACTTC
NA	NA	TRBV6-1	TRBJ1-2	CASKGTIANYGYTF	TGTGCCAGCAAGGGGACAATAGCTAACTATGGCTACACCTTC
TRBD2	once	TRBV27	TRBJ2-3	CASRKGTSAAGTDTQYF	TGTGCCAGCAGGAAAGGGACTAGCGCTGCGGGGACAGATACGCAGTATTTT
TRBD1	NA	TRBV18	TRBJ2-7	CATSTGSTYEQYF	TGTGCCACCTCGACAGGGTCCACCTACGAGCAGTACTTC